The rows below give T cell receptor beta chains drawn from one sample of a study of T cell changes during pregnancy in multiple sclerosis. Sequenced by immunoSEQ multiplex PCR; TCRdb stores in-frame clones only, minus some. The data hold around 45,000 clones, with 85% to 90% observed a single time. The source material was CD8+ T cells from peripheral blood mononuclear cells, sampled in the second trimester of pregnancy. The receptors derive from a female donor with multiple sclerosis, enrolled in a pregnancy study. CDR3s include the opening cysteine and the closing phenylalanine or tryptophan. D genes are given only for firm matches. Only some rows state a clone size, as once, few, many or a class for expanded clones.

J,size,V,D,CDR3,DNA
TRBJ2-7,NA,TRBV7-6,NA,CASSLADSTYEQYF,TGTGCCAGCAGCTTAGCCGACAGTACCTACGAGCAGTACTTC
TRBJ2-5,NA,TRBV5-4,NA,CASSLSYGLQETQYF,TGTGCCAGCAGCTTGAGTTACGGTCTCCAAGAGACCCAGTACTTC
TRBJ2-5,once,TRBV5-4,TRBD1,CASSGDRGEETQYF,TGTGCCAGCAGCGGCGACAGGGGCGAAGAGACCCAGTACTTC
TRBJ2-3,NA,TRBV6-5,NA,CASSVTATDTQYF,TGTGCCAGCAGTGTGACAGCCACAGATACGCAGTATTTT
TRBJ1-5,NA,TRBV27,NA,CASSLYSSNQPQHF,TGTGCCAGCAGTTTATACAGTAGCAATCAGCCCCAGCATTTT
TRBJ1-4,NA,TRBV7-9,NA,CASSLEGWGEKLFF,TGTGCCAGCAGCTTAGAGGGGTGGGGTGAAAAACTGTTTTTT
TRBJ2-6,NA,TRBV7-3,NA,CASSLSGSGRGVSGANVLTF,TGTGCCAGCAGCTTAAGTGGGAGCGGGCGGGGTGTCTCTGGGGCCAACGTCCTGACTTTC
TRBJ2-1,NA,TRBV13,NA,CASSLDGSSYNEQFF,TGTGCCAGCAGCCTAGACGGGAGCTCCTACAATGAGCAGTTCTTC
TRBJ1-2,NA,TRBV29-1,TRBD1,CSTTGAGYTF,TGCAGCACCACAGGGGCGGGCTACACCTTC
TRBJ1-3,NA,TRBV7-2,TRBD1,CASSSRDSGNTIYF,TGTGCCAGCAGCAGCCGGGACAGTGGAAACACCATATATTTT
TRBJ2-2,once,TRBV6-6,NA,CASSAVSAGELFF,TGTGCCAGCAGCGCTGTAAGCGCCGGGGAGCTGTTTTTT
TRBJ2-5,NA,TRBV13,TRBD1,CASSTGGETQYF,TGTGCCAGCAGCACAGGGGGGGAGACCCAGTACTTC
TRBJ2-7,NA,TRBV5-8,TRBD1,CASSLDRDRGSYEQYF,TGTGCCAGCAGCTTGGACCGGGACAGGGGGTCCTACGAGCAGTACTTC
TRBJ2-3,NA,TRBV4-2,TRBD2,CASSQERGAGDGTDTQYF,TGTGCCAGCAGCCAAGAGAGGGGAGCGGGAGACGGCACAGATACGCAGTATTTT
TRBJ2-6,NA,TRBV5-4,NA,CASSFSENSGANVLTF,TGTGCCAGCAGCTTCTCGGAGAACTCTGGGGCCAACGTCCTGACTTTC
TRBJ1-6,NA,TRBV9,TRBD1,CASSVAGGSSPLHF,TGTGCCAGCAGCGTAGCAGGGGGCAGCTCACCCCTCCACTTT
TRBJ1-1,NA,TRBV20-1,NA,CSARDRGEAFF,TGCAGTGCTAGAGATCGGGGGGAAGCTTTCTTT
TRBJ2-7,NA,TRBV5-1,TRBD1,CASSLQGYAYEQYF,TGCGCCAGCAGCTTACAGGGGTATGCCTACGAGCAGTACTTC